This is a list of T cell receptor beta chains from one sample in a study of cytomegalovirus exposure and HLA in healthy donors. Assay: immunoSEQ multiplex PCR; the TCRdb copy retains only in-frame clones and omits some. The data contain 170,000 or so clones, around 80% of them singletons. Sequencing was done on a sample of PBMCs. The source of these receptors is a woman aged 30 to 39 in good health and CMV-seropositive. The CDR3 runs from the conserved cysteine through the conserved F or W. The D gene is left open where the match is weak. A clone size is listed for some rows: how often the clone was seen (once, few, many), or a class if it is expanded.

>TRBD1|NA|TRBJ2-1|TRBV11-3
CAGSPTGVGEQFF
TGTGCCGGCAGCCCAACAGGGGTTGGTGAGCAGTTCTTC
>TRBD2|NA|TRBJ2-3|TRBV5-1
CASWGLAGLDTQYF
TGCGCCAGCTGGGGACTAGCGGGGCTAGATACGCAGTATTTT
>NA|NA|TRBJ1-2|TRBV25-1
CASSELEEYGYTF
TGTGCCAGCAGTGAATTAGAAGAGTATGGCTACACCTTC
>NA|NA|TRBJ2-2|TRBV30
CAWKQGPNTGELFF
TGTGCCTGGAAGCAGGGCCCGAACACCGGGGAGCTGTTTTTT
>TRBD2|NA|TRBJ2-3|TRBV28
CASSSPLAGVDTQYF
TGTGCCAGCAGTTCCCCCTTAGCGGGAGTAGATACGCAGTATTTT
>TRBD1|NA|TRBJ1-5|TRBV27
CASSLYRGEGPQHF
TGTGCCAGCAGTTTATACAGGGGAGAAGGGCCCCAGCATTTT
>NA|NA|TRBJ1-5|TRBV18
CASSPYYFRGSNQPQHF
TGTGCCAGCTCACCTTATTATTTCAGGGGAAGCAATCAGCCCCAGCATTTT
>NA|NA|TRBJ2-5|TRBV25-1
CASSARLAPGETQYF
TGTGCCAGCAGTGCTAGGCTAGCACCGGGTGAGACCCAGTACTTC
>NA|NA|TRBJ2-3|TRBV19
CASSHRDGDTQYF
TGTGCCAGTTCGCACAGGGACGGAGATACGCAGTATTTT
>TRBD1|NA|TRBJ2-5|TRBV10-3
CATLNPGGQGQETQYF
TGTGCCACCCTAAATCCCGGTGGACAGGGGCAAGAGACCCAGTACTTC
>TRBD2|few|TRBJ2-7|TRBV18
CASSPGYWEGSYEQYF
TGTGCCAGCTCACCTGGATACTGGGAGGGCTCCTACGAGCAGTACTTC
>NA|NA|TRBJ1-5|TRBV7-6
CASQQGHNQPQHF
TGTGCCAGCCAACAGGGCCACAATCAGCCCCAGCATTTT
>NA|few|TRBJ1-5|TRBV28
CASSLQGGGQPQHF
TGTGCCAGCAGTTTACAGGGAGGAGGCCAGCCCCAGCATTTT
>NA|NA|TRBJ2-7|TRBV5-6
CASSSLLRQESYEQYF
TGTGCCAGCAGCTCTCTCCTACGACAGGAGTCCTACGAGCAGTACTTC
>NA|NA|TRBJ1-2|TRBV27
CASSSPPSGYTF
TGTGCCAGCAGTTCCCCCCCCTCTGGCTACACCTTC
>NA|NA|TRBJ1-4|TRBV28
CASSLSGLGEKLFF
TGTGCCAGCAGTTTATCAGGGTTAGGTGAAAAACTGTTTTTT
>NA|NA|TRBJ2-7|TRBV29-1
CSVDLPGNEQYF
TGCAGCGTTGATTTGCCAGGGAACGAGCAGTACTTC
>NA|NA|TRBJ2-5|TRBV5-1
CASSPGEETQYF
TGCGCCAGCAGCCCGGGGGAGGAGACCCAGTACTTC
>NA|NA|TRBJ2-5|TRBV12-5
CASGPGTGTSPLETQYF
TGTGCTAGTGGTCCTGGTACCGGGACTTCCCCTCTGGAGACCCAGTACTTC
>TRBD1|few|TRBJ2-6|TRBV7-2
CASSPDRDAGANVLTF
TGTGCCAGCAGCCCCGACAGGGATGCTGGGGCCAACGTCCTGACTTTC
>TRBD2|NA|TRBJ2-1|TRBV7-2
CASRRGAISSYNEQFF
TGTGCCAGCAGGCGGGGGGCGATAAGCTCCTACAATGAGCAGTTCTTC
>TRBD1|NA|TRBJ2-2|TRBV5-1
CASSLFLGQGAGGELFF
TGCGCCAGCAGCTTGTTTCTGGGACAGGGGGCAGGCGGGGAGCTGTTTTTT
>TRBD1|NA|TRBJ1-2|TRBV4-2
CASSLRTGPIQAYGYTF
TGTGCCAGCAGCCTTCGGACAGGGCCCATTCAAGCTTATGGCTACACCTTC
>NA|NA|TRBJ1-5|TRBV30
CAWSGTASNQPQHF
TGTGCCTGGAGTGGGACAGCAAGCAATCAGCCCCAGCATTTT
>NA|NA|TRBJ2-1|TRBV7-8
CASSLAGGRNEQFF
TGTGCCAGCAGCTTAGCGGGAGGAAGAAATGAGCAGTTCTTC
>NA|NA|TRBJ1-1|TRBV30
CAWRITGLNTEAFF
TGTGCCTGGAGAATAACAGGGTTGAACACTGAAGCTTTCTTT
>TRBD1|NA|TRBJ2-1|TRBV6-6
CASSPRTGGDNEQFF
TGTGCCAGCAGTCCCCGGACAGGGGGGGACAATGAGCAGTTCTTC
>TRBD1|NA|TRBJ1-5|TRBV14
CASSQTGNQPQHF
TGTGCCAGCAGCCAGACAGGGAATCAGCCCCAGCATTTT
>TRBD1|few|TRBJ2-7|TRBV7-9
CASSFGETGGLLSYEQYF
TGTGCCAGCAGCTTCGGGGAGACAGGGGGCCTCCTCTCCTACGAGCAGTACTTC
>NA|NA|TRBJ2-1|TRBV18
CASEGGSIRDNEQFF
TGTGCCAGCGAAGGAGGGAGTATAAGGGACAATGAGCAGTTCTTC
>NA|NA|TRBJ2-7|TRBV10-3
CAAGQTYEQYF
TGTGCCGCCGGACAGACCTACGAGCAGTACTTC
>NA|NA|TRBJ1-3|TRBV2
CASSGGTQGNTIYF
TGTGCCAGCAGTGGGGGGACACAAGGAAACACCATATATTTT
>TRBD1|NA|TRBJ1-1|TRBV29-1
CSAGQAGNTEAFF
TGCAGCGCAGGACAGGCAGGGAACACTGAAGCTTTCTTT
>TRBD1|NA|TRBJ2-5|TRBV29-1
CSHRGSDETQYF
TGCAGCCACAGGGGATCGGACGAGACCCAGTACTTC
>TRBD2|NA|TRBJ2-1|TRBV29-1
CSVDASGRYNEQFF
TGCAGCGTGGACGCCAGCGGGAGATACAATGAGCAGTTCTTC
>TRBD1|few|TRBJ2-5|TRBV11-2
CASSSLDRGGRETQYF
TGTGCCAGCAGCTCCCTGGACAGGGGAGGGAGAGAGACCCAGTACTTC
>TRBD1|NA|TRBJ2-1|TRBV5-1
CASSLDRGLNEQFF
TGCGCCAGCAGCTTAGACAGGGGGCTCAATGAGCAGTTCTTC
>TRBD2|NA|TRBJ2-3|TRBV14
CASSQVVGGPTDTQYF
TGTGCCAGCAGCCAAGTTGTGGGAGGGCCCACAGATACGCAGTATTTT
>NA|NA|TRBJ1-1|TRBV6-5
CASSTWTDEAFF
TGTGCCAGCAGTACTTGGACAGACGAAGCTTTCTTT
>TRBD2|NA|TRBJ2-7|TRBV5-6
CASSIGPVAGEQYF
TGTGCCAGCAGCATTGGTCCGGTAGCGGGAGAACAGTACTTC
>NA|once|TRBJ1-2|TRBV15
CATSRDRAQGVNGYTF
TGTGCCACCAGCAGAGATCGGGCCCAAGGGGTGAATGGCTACACCTTC
>TRBD2|NA|TRBJ2-7|TRBV29-1
CSVEVAGGEDYEQYF
TGCAGCGTTGAGGTAGCGGGAGGCGAGGACTACGAGCAGTACTTC
>NA|few|TRBJ2-1|TRBV10-1
CASSEAGQLQRGQFF
TGCGCCAGCAGTGAGGCCGGACAGCTACAAAGGGGGCAGTTCTTC
>TRBD2|once|TRBJ2-1|TRBV7-2
CASSLAWGGYNEQFF
TGTGCCAGCAGCTTAGCGTGGGGAGGGTACAATGAGCAGTTCTTC
>NA|NA|TRBJ2-2|TRBV28
CASSLWSTGELFF
TGTGCCAGCAGTTTATGGTCGACCGGGGAGCTGTTTTTT
>NA|NA|TRBJ2-5|TRBV18
CASSPLRETQYF
TGTGCCAGCTCACCACTCCGAGAGACCCAGTACTTC